This entry describes one T cell receptor (beta chain). Its antigen is unidentified. These data are taken from a study of CD8 T cells in ankylosing spondylitis. General study points: Within matched ankylosing spondylitis synovial fluid, disease-linked clones were reportedly significantly enriched. It appeared that ankylosing spondylitis blood was characterized by a TCR beta motif of eight highly homologous variants.

Library preparation for TCR beta used quantitative 5'-RACE with molecular barcodes. TCRdb reprocessed the 5' RACE reads with MiXCR, giving one entry per CDR3 protein. The sample contains hundreds of thousands of distinct CDR3 sequences, around 21% of which appear only once. Trimming removed 2 bases from V and 7 bases from J, with 12 bases in between. The CDR3 totals 14 residues. Per the germline V gene, CDR1 is SEHNR and CDR2 is FQNEAQ (reference sequence). The chain links TRBV7-9 to TRBJ2-1; D is unresolved. Sequenced input: blood, either unsorted or a sorted T cell fraction (not recorded which). This TCR was sampled from a female donor with ankylosing spondylitis or in good health (not recorded which). The CDR3 protein is CASSLNPATNEQFF. Here the CDR3 DNA reads TGTGCCAGCAGCTTAAACCCAGCGACAAATGAGCAGTTCTTC.